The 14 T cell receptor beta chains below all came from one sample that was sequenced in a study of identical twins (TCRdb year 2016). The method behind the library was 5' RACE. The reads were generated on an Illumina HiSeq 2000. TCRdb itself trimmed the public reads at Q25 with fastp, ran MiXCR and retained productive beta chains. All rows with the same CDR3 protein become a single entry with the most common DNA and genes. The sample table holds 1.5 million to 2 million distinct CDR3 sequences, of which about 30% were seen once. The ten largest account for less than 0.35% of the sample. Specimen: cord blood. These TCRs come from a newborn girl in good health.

In nucleotides, the CDR3 is TGTGCCAGCAGCCCCTGGCGGGGGAGTTTGGGTGAGCAGTTCTTC. It translates to CASSPWRGSLGEQFF. The chain employs TRBV14 and TRBJ2-1, with TRBD2 identical over 7 bases. Germline CDR1 reads SGHDN; CDR2 reads FVKESK. With 4 bases clipped from V and 9 bases from J, the junction kept 12 bases outside the gene matches. CDR3 length: 15 residues.

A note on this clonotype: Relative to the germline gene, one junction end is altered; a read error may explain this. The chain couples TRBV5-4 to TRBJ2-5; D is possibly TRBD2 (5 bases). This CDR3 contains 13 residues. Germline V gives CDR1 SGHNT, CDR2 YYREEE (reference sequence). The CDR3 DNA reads TGTGCCTGCAGCTTCAGAGGGAAAGAGACCCAGTACTTC. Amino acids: CACSFRGKETQYF.

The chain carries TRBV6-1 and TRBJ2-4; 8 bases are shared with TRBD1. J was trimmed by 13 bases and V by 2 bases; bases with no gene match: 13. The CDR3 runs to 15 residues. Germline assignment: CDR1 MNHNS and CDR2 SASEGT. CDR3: CASSERYRGAYVQYF. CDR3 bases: TGTGCCAGCAGTGAACGATACAGGGGGGCCTACGTGCAGTACTTC.

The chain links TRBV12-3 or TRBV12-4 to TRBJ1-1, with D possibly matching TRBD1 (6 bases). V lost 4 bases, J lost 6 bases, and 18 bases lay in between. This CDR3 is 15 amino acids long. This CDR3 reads CASSSLTGRGAEAFF. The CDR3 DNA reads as TGTGCCAGCAGTTCCTTGACAGGCAGGGGAGCTGAAGCTTTCTTT.

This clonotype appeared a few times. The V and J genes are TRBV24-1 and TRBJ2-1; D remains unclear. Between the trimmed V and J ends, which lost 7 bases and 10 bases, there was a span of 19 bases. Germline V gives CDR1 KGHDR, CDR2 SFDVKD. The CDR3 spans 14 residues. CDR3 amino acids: CATSDQLLPGEQFF. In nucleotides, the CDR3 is TGTGCCACCAGCGACCAGTTGCTTCCAGGAGAGCAGTTCTTC.

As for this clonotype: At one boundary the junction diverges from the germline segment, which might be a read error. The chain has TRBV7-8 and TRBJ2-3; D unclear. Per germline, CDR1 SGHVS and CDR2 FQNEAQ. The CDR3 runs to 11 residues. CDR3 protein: CAGSSPDTQYF. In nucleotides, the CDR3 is TGTGCCGGCAGCTCCCCAGATACGCAGTATTTT.

CDR3 sequence: CASSHGQVEKNIQYF. The DNA for the CDR3 is TGTGCCAGCAGTCACGGACAGGTAGAAAAAAACATTCAGTACTTC. This chain connects TRBV6-6 to TRBJ2-4; 7 bases align to TRBD1. CDR1 is MNHNY and CDR2 is SVGAGI in the germline V gene (reference sequence). The CDR3 is 15 residues long. The V and J ends lost 5 bases and 4 bases, in that order; junction bases with no gene match: 8.

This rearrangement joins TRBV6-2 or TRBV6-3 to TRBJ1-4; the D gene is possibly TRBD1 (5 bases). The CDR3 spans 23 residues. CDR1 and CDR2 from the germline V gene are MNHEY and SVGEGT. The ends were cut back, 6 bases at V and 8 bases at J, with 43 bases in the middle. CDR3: CASSALLIGGGSGFGWRAEKLFF. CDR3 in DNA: TGTGCCAGCAGCGCCCTTTTAATCGGGGGTGGAAGTGGGTTTGGTTGGCGGGCGGAAAAACTGTTTTTT.

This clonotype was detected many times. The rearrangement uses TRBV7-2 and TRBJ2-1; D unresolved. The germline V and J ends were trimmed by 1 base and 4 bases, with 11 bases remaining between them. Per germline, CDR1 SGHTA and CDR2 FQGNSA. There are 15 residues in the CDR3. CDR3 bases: TGTGCCAGCAGCTTAGTGGAACTACCTTACAATGAGCAGTTCTTC. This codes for CASSLVELPYNEQFF.

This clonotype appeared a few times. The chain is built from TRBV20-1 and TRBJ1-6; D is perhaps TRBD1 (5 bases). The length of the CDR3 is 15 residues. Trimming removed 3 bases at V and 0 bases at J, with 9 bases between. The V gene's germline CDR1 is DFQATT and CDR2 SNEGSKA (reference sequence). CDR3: CSARVGLSYNSPLHF. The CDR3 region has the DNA TGCAGTGCTAGGGTGGGGCTCTCCTATAATTCACCCCTCCACTTT.

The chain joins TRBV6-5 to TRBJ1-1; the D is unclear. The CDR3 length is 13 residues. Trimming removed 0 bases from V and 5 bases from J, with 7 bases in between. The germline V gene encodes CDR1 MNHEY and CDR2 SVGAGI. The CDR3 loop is CASSYSGLTEAFF. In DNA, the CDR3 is TGTGCCAGCAGTTACTCTGGCCTGACTGAAGCTTTCTTT.

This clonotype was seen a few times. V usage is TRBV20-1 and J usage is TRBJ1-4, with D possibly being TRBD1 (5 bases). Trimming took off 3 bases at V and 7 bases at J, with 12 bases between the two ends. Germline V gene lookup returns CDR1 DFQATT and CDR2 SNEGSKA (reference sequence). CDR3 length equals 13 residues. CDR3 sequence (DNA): TGCAGTGCTAGTCGGGGGGTCTTTGAAAAACTGTTTTTT. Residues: CSASRGVFEKLFF.

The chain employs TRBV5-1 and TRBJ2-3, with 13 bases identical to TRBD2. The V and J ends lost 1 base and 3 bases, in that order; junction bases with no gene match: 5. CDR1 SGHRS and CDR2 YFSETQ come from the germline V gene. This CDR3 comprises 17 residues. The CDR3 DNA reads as TGCGCCAGCAGCTTGCCCTCGACTAGCGGGAGGACAGATACGCAGTATTTT. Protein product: CASSLPSTSGRTDTQYF.

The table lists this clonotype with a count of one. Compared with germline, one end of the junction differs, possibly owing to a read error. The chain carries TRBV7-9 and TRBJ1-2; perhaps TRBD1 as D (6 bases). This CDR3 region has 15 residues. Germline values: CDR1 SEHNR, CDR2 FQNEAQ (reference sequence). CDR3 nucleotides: TGTGCCAGCAGCTCCCGGAACAGGGAGAACTATCGCTACACCTTC. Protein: CASSSRNRENYRYTF.